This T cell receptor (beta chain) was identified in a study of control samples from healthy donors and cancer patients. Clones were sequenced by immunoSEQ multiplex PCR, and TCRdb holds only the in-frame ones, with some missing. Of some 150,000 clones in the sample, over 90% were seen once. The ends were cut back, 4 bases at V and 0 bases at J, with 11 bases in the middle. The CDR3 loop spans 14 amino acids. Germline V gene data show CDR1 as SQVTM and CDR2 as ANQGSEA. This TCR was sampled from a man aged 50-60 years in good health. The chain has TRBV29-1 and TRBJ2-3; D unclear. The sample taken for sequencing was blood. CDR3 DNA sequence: TGCAGCGTTGGGTTAGGAATGAGCACAGATACGCAGTATTTT. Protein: CSVGLGMSTDTQYF.